Listed below are T cell receptor beta chains from one sample, sequenced in a study of blood T cell repertoires in COVID-19. Clones were sequenced by immunoSEQ multiplex PCR, and TCRdb holds only the in-frame ones, with some missing. This sample yields some 380,000 clones, of which over 75% are seen a single time; over 2% belongs to the top ten. Sequencing input: PBMCs or T cells enriched from blood (not recorded which). The source of these receptors is a woman aged 40 to 50 with acute COVID-19. The CDR3 runs from the conserved cysteine through the conserved F or W. Each record gives: clone size, V gene, J gene, CDR3 protein. Only some rows state a clone size, as once, few, many or a class for expanded clones.

.,TRBV5-6,TRBJ1-1,CASSLGVRLVTEAFF
.,TRBV30,TRBJ1-2,CAGIKTGSNYGYTF
.,TRBV9,TRBJ1-4,CARPTWDRGAEKLFF
.,TRBV3-1/TRBV3-2,TRBJ1-1,CASSQLDRSNTEAFF
.,TRBV4-1,TRBJ1-6,CASSQAGTGGSPLHF
.,TRBV9,TRBJ2-1,CASSANRGDEQFF
.,TRBV15,TRBJ2-1,CATSRDTPPSILNEQFF
.,TRBV7-9,TRBJ2-1,CASSLTQGSYNEQFF
.,TRBV5-1,TRBJ1-4,CASSLGTVSEKLFF
.,TRBV15,TRBJ2-3,CATSRDKRQLSTDTQYF
.,TRBV5-4,TRBJ1-2,CASSRGQAYGYTF
.,TRBV18,TRBJ2-7,CASSRTGGYEQYF
.,TRBV9,TRBJ1-2,CASSVGGSNYGYTF
.,TRBV7-9,TRBJ2-5,CASSSSGSQETQYF
.,TRBV6-6,TRBJ1-5,CASSPPGQPQHF
.,TRBV19,TRBJ2-7,CASTRDRVIEQYF
.,TRBV5-6,TRBJ1-5,CASSLGGRSLGSNQPQHF
.,TRBV5-4,TRBJ1-5,CASSSDGLRDQPQHF
many,TRBV3-1/TRBV3-2,TRBJ2-3,CASSQDGAGGLTDTQYF
.,TRBV19,TRBJ1-1,CASSLSGTGNTEAFF
.,TRBV4-1,TRBJ2-7,CASSQVTSGGDEQYF
.,TRBV7-2,TRBJ1-6,CASSLAGGLIQNSPLHF
.,TRBV9,TRBJ2-3,CASSASGGAADTQYF
.,TRBV27,TRBJ1-2,CASSSSGTGRHYTF
.,TRBV2,TRBJ2-1,CAGKDTYLLNEQFF
.,TRBV19,TRBJ2-2,CASSDRTEMGDTGELFF
few,TRBV18,TRBJ2-1,CASFPGFHNEQFF
.,TRBV27,TRBJ1-4,CASRETGDEKLFF
.,TRBV5-1,TRBJ1-1,CASSSGVQGPFF
.,TRBV7-2,TRBJ2-1,CASSLGLSSYNEQFF
.,TRBV5-6,TRBJ1-2,CASSGTEANYGYTF
.,TRBV4-1,TRBJ1-1,CASSRDRGNMNTEAFF
.,TRBV24-1,TRBJ2-1,CATSDSGTGYDNEQFF
.,TRBV27,TRBJ1-1,CASSLIWGRGEAFF
.,TRBV4-1,TRBJ1-1,CASSTQVNTEAFF
.,TRBV7-2,TRBJ2-7,CASSLLRGADHEQYF
.,TRBV25-1,TRBJ1-6,CASTAGYGSPLHF
.,TRBV25-1,TRBJ1-6,CASQLANGSPLHF
.,TRBV6-6,TRBJ2-7,CASSYAGNYEQYF
.,TRBV2,TRBJ1-1,CASSDPDRGTEAFF